Listed here are 16 T cell receptor beta chains from one sample, sequenced in a study of blood T cell repertoires in COVID-19 (TCRdb year 2020). The library was generated by the immunoSEQ multiplex PCR assay. Not all clones reach the TCRdb copy of this immuneACCESS table, which keeps in-frame sequences only. Checked studies attribute under half of the gap to unresolved V genes and leave the rest unexplained. Here the sample has around 150,000 clones; around 81% occur a single time. Roughly 6% of the sample rests with the top ten. Sequenced material: PBMCs or T cells enriched from blood (not recorded which). These receptors originate from a man aged 40-50 years who had recovered from COVID-19.

This chain uses TRBV28 with TRBJ2-1, with 7 bases aligning to TRBD2. The J segment lost 5 bases and the V segment lost 6 bases, leaving 10 bases of the junction unmatched. CDR3 length: 15 amino acids. Per the germline V gene, CDR1 is MDHEN and CDR2 is SYDVKM. The CDR3 here is CASSLAEALHNEQFF. The CDR3 DNA reads as TGTGCCAGCAGCCTAGCGGAGGCACTACACAATGAGCAGTTCTTC.

The chain is built from TRBV3-1 (or the pseudogene TRBV3-2) and TRBJ1-5; D is possibly TRBD1 (6 bases). The V and J ends lost 5 bases and 7 bases respectively, with 12 bases between them. Germline V gene lookup returns CDR1 LGHDT and CDR2 YNNKEL (reference sequence). CDR3 size: 13 residues. Here the CDR3 reads CASSSGTRQPQHF. CDR3 in DNA: TGTGCCAGCAGCTCAGGGACAAGGCAGCCCCAGCATTTT.

V is TRBV4-1 and J is TRBJ2-7; possible D gene TRBD1, 6 bases. CDR1 and CDR2 (germline): MGHRA, YSYEKL. The CDR3 has 17 residues. Deletions cut 0 bases from V and 0 bases from J, with 15 bases between. CDR3 loop: CASSQDVLAGVSYEQYF. CDR3 coding DNA: TGCGCCAGCAGCCAAGATGTGCTTGCAGGGGTCTCCTACGAGCAGTACTTC.

The chain uses TRBV19 and TRBJ1-2; 7 bases match TRBD1. V trimming: 9 bases; J trimming: 4 bases; junction bases outside the gene matches: 5. This CDR3 region has 12 residues. Per germline, CDR1 LNHDA and CDR2 SQIVND (reference sequence). CDR3 loop: CASRGGFYGYTF. The CDR3 coding sequence is TGTGCCAGCCGAGGGGGCTTCTATGGCTACACCTTC.

This clone was picked up a small number of times. V and J are TRBV19 and TRBJ1-4; perhaps TRBD1 as D (5 bases). Germline values: CDR1 LNHDA, CDR2 SQIVND (reference sequence). The CDR3 totals 15 residues. Between the trimmed V and J ends, which lost 3 bases and 6 bases, there was a span of 14 bases. CDR3: CASSIPDGGDEKLFF. CDR3 DNA: TGTGCCAGTAGTATTCCCGATGGGGGGGATGAAAAACTGTTTTTT.

This clone was picked up one time. V is TRBV6-5 and J is TRBJ2-2; 8 positions match TRBD1. The V gene end was trimmed by 5 bases and the J gene end by 7 bases; junction bases not matched to a gene: 6. The CDR3 is 14 amino acids. Germline CDR1 and CDR2: MNHEY and SVGAGI. CDR3 protein: CASSIQGAGGELFF. The CDR3 bases are TGTGCCAGCAGTATCCAGGGGGCAGGCGGGGAGCTGTTTTTT.

Notes on this clone: In the same sample, other DNA sequences code for this CDR3. J is TRBJ1-5 and V is TRBV19; 8 nucleotides line up with TRBD1. The germline gives CDR1 LNHDA, CDR2 SQIVND (reference sequence). The length of the CDR3 is 14 residues. The junction had 2 bases not matched to a gene; V was cut back by 5 bases and J by 2 bases. The CDR3 sequence is CASSGQGGNQPQHF. The CDR3 DNA follows: TGTGCCAGTAGTGGACAGGGCGGCAATCAGCCCCAGCATTTT.

V is TRBV29-1 and J is TRBJ1-2, with 10 bases matching TRBD1. Per germline, CDR1 SQVTM and CDR2 ANQGSEA. The CDR3 consists of 13 residues. V dropped 7 bases and J dropped 8; count of bases not matched to a gene: 10. The CDR3 reads CSATGTGEGGYTF. Written as DNA, the CDR3 is TGCAGCGCGACCGGGACAGGGGAGGGAGGCTACACCTTC.

The J gene is TRBJ2-3, the V gene TRBV6-1; possibly TRBD2 for D (6 bases). Trimming took 3 bases from V and 6 from J, leaving 16 bases between them. CDR1 and CDR2 from the germline V gene are MNHNS and SASEGT. The CDR3 totals 15 residues. CDR3 nucleotides: TGTGCCAGCAGTGATTTTGACGCGGGGAGGGATACGCAGTATTTT. As protein: CASSDFDAGRDTQYF.

The CDR3 sequence: CASSQRQGAYYEQYV. CDR3 sequence (DNA): TGTGCCAGCAGTCAACGACAGGGGGCGTACTACGAGCAGTACGTC. The chain joins TRBV6-2 or TRBV6-3 to TRBJ2-7, with 10 bases that match TRBD1. Germline trimming cut 5 bases from V and 3 bases from J; bases unmatched to any gene: 7. In germline, CDR1 is MNHEY, CDR2 SVGEGT. The CDR3 is made up of 15 amino acids.

This chain uses TRBV12-5 with TRBJ1-3, with 11 bases aligning to TRBD1. Losses at the gene ends were 9 bases for V and 4 bases for J; bases not matched to a gene: 5. The germline V gene encodes CDR1 LGHNT and CDR2 FRNRAP. The CDR3 has 14 residues. The CDR3 spells CASGQGALGNTIYF. In DNA form, the CDR3 reads TGTGCTAGCGGACAGGGGGCGTTAGGAAACACCATATATTTT. The variable domain in full, with the rest retrieved from reference TRBV12-5 and TRBJ1-3, is DARVTQTPRHKVTEMGQEVTMRCQPILGHNTVFWYRQTMMQGLELLAYFRNRAPLDDSGMPKDRFSAEMPDATLATLKIQPSEPRDSAVYFCASGQGALGNTIYFGEGSWLTVV.

V is TRBV5-5 and J is TRBJ2-5; 7 bases agree with TRBD1. CDR1 and CDR2 from the germline V gene are SGHKS and YYEKEE (reference sequence). The J segment lost 6 bases and the V segment lost 5 bases, leaving 13 bases of the junction unmatched. The CDR3 totals 15 residues. The CDR3 spells CASRYTGTEKKTQYF. As DNA, the CDR3 is TGTGCCAGCAGGTATACCGGGACAGAGAAGAAGACCCAGTACTTC.

This chain links TRBV11-1 with TRBJ1-1; TRBD1 aligns across 7 bases. The junction had 4 bases not matched to a gene; V was cut back by 3 bases and J by 6 bases. Germline V gene lookup returns CDR1 SGHAT and CDR2 FQDESV (reference sequence). This CDR3 has 13 residues. Written as DNA, the CDR3 is TGTGCCAGCAGCTTCCGACAGGGACCTGAAGCTTTCTTT. Translating it yields CASSFRQGPEAFF.

This chain uses TRBV21-1 with TRBJ1-1. TRBV21-1 counts as a pseudogene. The CDR3 totals 15 residues. CDR3 DNA: TGTGCCAGCAGCAAAGTGGGGGAGGAGGACACTGAAGCTTTCTTT. Its protein product is CASSKVGEEDTEAFF.

This clone was detected only a few times. This chain links TRBV3-1 (or the pseudogene TRBV3-2) with TRBJ1-1, with D tentatively TRBD1 (5 bases). V gave up 2 bases and J gave up 2 bases, with 15 bases separating them. The CDR3 length is 16 residues. Germline CDR1 is LGHDT and CDR2 is YNNKEL (reference sequence). The CDR3 DNA reads as TGTGCCAGCAGCCAATTCGCTAGGGGCCTTAACACTGAAGCTTTCTTT. This encodes CASSQFARGLNTEAFF.

The chain carries TRBV30 and TRBJ1-5, with 8 positions matching TRBD1. The junction had 4 bases not matched to a gene; V was cut back by 0 bases and J by 3 bases. The CDR3 contains 15 residues. The germline V gene encodes CDR1 GTSNPN and CDR2 SVGIG (reference sequence). The DNA for the CDR3 is TGTGCCTGGAGTGTTGGGGGACAGGTCAATCAGCCCCAGCATTTT. Amino acids: CAWSVGGQVNQPQHF.